Listed below are T cell receptor beta chains from one sample, sequenced in a study of T-cell reconstitution after alpha-beta-depleted transplantation in children. TCRdb processed the PCR reads anew with MiXCR; each CDR3 protein has one entry. The sample holds a few hundred thousand distinct CDR3 sequences, 10% seen once. Sequencing was performed on PBMCs from the stem cell graft donor, taken from the stem cell graft. The origin of the receptors is a human donor who donated a stem cell graft to a child with acute lymphoblastic leukemia. Both conserved end residues are part of each CDR3. D genes are given only for firm matches. Clone size, where shown, is once, few, many, or a class for clones that have expanded.

CDR3nt,CDR3aa,d_gene,abundance,v_gene,j_gene
TGCAGTGCTAGGACAGGACCAGGGGATTACGAGCAGTACTTC,CSARTGPGDYEQYF,.,.,TRBV20-1,TRBJ2-7
TGTGCCAGCTCACCAGTACGCAGGCAAGATGTAGCTTTCTTT,CASSPVRRQDVAFF,.,few,TRBV18,TRBJ1-1
TGTGCCAGCAGCGTAGTGCCAAGCCCCTACAATGAGCAGTTCTTC,CASSVVPSPYNEQFF,.,.,TRBV9,TRBJ2-1
TGCGCCAGCAGACCAGGGCCGCGTAATGAAAAACTGTTTTTT,CASRPGPRNEKLFF,.,many,TRBV5-1,TRBJ1-4
TGCAGTGCTAGAGGGACTAGCGGAAACCAAGAGACCCAGTACTTC,CSARGTSGNQETQYF,TRBD2,many,TRBV20-1,TRBJ2-5
TGTGCCAGCAGTTACGATCCGGGACAGGGGGCCTTCTACGAGCAGTACTTC,CASSYDPGQGAFYEQYF,TRBD1,few,TRBV6-2/TRBV6-3,TRBJ2-7
TGTGCCAGCAGCCCCCCCGGTGAAAACCAAGAGACCCAGTACTTC,CASSPPGENQETQYF,.,.,TRBV7-9,TRBJ2-5
TGTGCCAGCAGCTTAGCCCTATCGACGGGAGACGAGCAGTACTTC,CASSLALSTGDEQYF,.,few,TRBV7-9,TRBJ2-7
TGTGCCAGCAGCGCTCCAGCGGGAGCTGGAGAGACCCAGTACTTC,CASSAPAGAGETQYF,TRBD2,.,TRBV7-2,TRBJ2-5
TGTGCCAGCAGACCTACAGGGGGGACAAATCAGCCCCAGCATTTT,CASRPTGGTNQPQHF,TRBD1,.,TRBV27,TRBJ1-5
TGTGCCACCAGTGATTCAGGATCCTACGAGCAGTACTTC,CATSDSGSYEQYF,.,.,TRBV24-1,TRBJ2-7
TGTGCCAGTCGGGACAGGGATTTGGTCGAGCAGTACTTC,CASRDRDLVEQYF,TRBD1,.,TRBV19,TRBJ2-7
TGTGCCATCATGTCCTACAATGAGCAGTTCTTC,CAIMSYNEQFF,.,.,TRBV10-3,TRBJ2-1
TGTGCCAGCAGTGGAGCGGGAGGCCTATCCTACAATGAGCAGTTCTTC,CASSGAGGLSYNEQFF,TRBD2,few,TRBV27,TRBJ2-1
TGTGCCAGCAGTTTAGTGCCGGGGGCGAACACTGAAGCTTTCTTT,CASSLVPGANTEAFF,.,few,TRBV27,TRBJ1-1
TGCGCCAGCAGCTTGGCCTTGCGAGAGACCCAGTACTTC,CASSLALRETQYF,.,many,TRBV5-1,TRBJ2-5
TGCGCCAGCAGCCAAGAAGACGGACTTTACGAGCAGTACTTC,CASSQEDGLYEQYF,.,few,TRBV4-3,TRBJ2-7